Here is one TCR beta chain with its context. Its antigen is as yet unknown. Only in-frame clones appear in the TCRdb table, and some are missing; sequencing was by immunoSEQ multiplex PCR. The profile shows some 42,000 clones, 65% to 80% of them singletons. Time point specified: week 23, last vaccination. Mutant IDH1 20-mer peptide, at 300 ug, made up each vaccine dose, with topical imiquimod. This sample is drawn from a study of a mutant IDH1 vaccine in newly diagnosed glioma. Specimen: PBMCs, collected from a glioma patient whose treatment included an IDH1 peptide vaccine. The receptor's source is a man aged 50-60 years with glioma.

The CDR3 loop is CASSLDQGAREKLFF. The CDR3, as DNA: TGTGCCAGCAGCTTGGACCAGGGGGCTCGGGAAAAACTGTTTTTT. The chain combines TRBV5-4 with TRBJ1-4; 8 bases map to TRBD1. Per the germline V gene, CDR1 is SGHNT and CDR2 is YYREEE (reference sequence). This CDR3 contains 15 residues. V shed 0 bases and J 8 bases; nucleotides not matched to a gene: 6.